What follows is one TCR beta chain and its context. This specimen belongs to a study of control samples from healthy donors and cancer patients. The assay was immunoSEQ multiplex PCR, and TCRdb's table has in-frame clones only and misses some. The table lists about 100,000 clones, more than 75% of them singletons, with 18% in the top ten. V lost 4 bases, J lost 2 bases, and 13 bases lay in between. Germline CDR1 SGHRS, CDR2 YFSETQ. The CDR3 spans 14 residues. The chain combines TRBV5-1 with TRBJ2-7, with D possibly being TRBD1 or TRBD2 (5 bases each). The clonotype originates from a woman aged 45-65 years in good health. Sequencing was carried out using blood. The CDR3 loop is CASSPRDGAYEQYF. The CDR3 bases are TGCGCCAGCAGCCCTAGGGACGGAGCCTACGAGCAGTACTTC.